Each of the 2 T cell receptor beta chains below was sequenced from the same sample in a study of blood T cell repertoires in COVID-19. Using immunoSEQ multiplex PCR, the repertoire was profiled, and TCRdb retains in-frame clones only, with some absent. The sample contains about 100,000 clones, 79% of which appear only once. Sequencing used peripheral blood. The receptors originated from an elderly woman with active or convalescent COVID-19.

This clone was seen more than once but under ten times. The chain employs TRBV7-2 and TRBJ2-7; tentatively, D is TRBD1 (5 bases). The CDR3 is 14 amino acids. In germline, CDR1 is SGHTA, CDR2 FQGNSA. V was clipped by 5 bases and J by 2 bases, with 13 bases between them. The CDR3 sequence: CASSPKGLTYEQYF. The CDR3 region has the DNA TGTGCCAGCAGCCCCAAGGGGTTAACCTACGAGCAGTACTTC.

This sequence joins TRBV24-1 and TRBJ2-3; D may be TRBD1 (6 bases). This CDR3 is built from 16 residues. CDR1 and CDR2 from the germline V gene are KGHDR and SFDVKD. V shed 2 bases and J shed 2 bases, with 13 bases lying between them. Here the CDR3 DNA reads TGTGCCACCAGTGATTGGCTGGGACAAGACACAGATACGCAGTATTTT. This encodes CATSDWLGQDTDTQYF.